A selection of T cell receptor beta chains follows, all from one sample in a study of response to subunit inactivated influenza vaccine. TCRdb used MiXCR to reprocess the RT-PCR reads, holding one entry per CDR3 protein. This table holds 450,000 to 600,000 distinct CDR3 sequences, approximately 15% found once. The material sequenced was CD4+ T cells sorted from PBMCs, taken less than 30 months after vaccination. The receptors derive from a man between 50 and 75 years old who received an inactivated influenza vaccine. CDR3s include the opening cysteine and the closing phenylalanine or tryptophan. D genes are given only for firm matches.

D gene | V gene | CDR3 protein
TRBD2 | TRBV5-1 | CASSRTSGRWSYNEQFF
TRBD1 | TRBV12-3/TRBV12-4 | CASSGQGAVEAFF
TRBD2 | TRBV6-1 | CASSFQGLAGYTQYF
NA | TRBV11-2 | CASSPTDSGNTIYF
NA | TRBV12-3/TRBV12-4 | CASSDSFAAKTYNEQFF
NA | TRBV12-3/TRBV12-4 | CASSSDSSYEQYF
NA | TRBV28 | CASRGDWRTSTDTQYF
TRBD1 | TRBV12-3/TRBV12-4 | CASGFGQGAPNYGYTF
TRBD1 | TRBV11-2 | CASSPKPSAGQLIFGGTEAFF
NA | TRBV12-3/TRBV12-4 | CASSSAGGPSYEQYF
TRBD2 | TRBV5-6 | CASSLEAGFNEQFF
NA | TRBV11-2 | CASSLGYPISYEQYF
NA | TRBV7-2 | CASSSRTRIGGQETQYF
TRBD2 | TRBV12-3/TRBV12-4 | CASSWTSGASYEQYF
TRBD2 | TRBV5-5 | CASSLTSGGFDTQYF
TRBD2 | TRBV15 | CATGLAGGSDTQYF
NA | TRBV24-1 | CATSDPVRDATDTQYF
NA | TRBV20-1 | CSARDWDSYTGELFF
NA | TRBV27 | CATGLRVGELFF
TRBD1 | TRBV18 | CASSPGTGGYEKLFF
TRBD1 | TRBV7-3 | CASSSGQGEKLFF
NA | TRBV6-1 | CASSVGVMAKNIQYF
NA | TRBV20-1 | CSASTSARETQYF
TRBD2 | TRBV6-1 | CASSDQAGGYNEQFF
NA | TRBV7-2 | CASSIGGSQETQYF
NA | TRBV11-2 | CASSPPGLLLGEQYF
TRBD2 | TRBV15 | CATSLLAGAYNEQFF
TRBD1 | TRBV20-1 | CSASPDRGRNQPQHF
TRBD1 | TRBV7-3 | CASSLGTGSGGETQYF
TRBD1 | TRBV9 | CASSADRGGEKLFF
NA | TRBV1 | CTSSHGQGTTEAFF
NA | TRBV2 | CASRTDGNYGYTF
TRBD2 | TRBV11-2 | CASTLRLAGGRETQYF
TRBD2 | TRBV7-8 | CASSGLAGNTGELFF
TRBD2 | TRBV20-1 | CSAASGRALAPDF
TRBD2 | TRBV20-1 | CRAPPGALVSTSGSYEQYF
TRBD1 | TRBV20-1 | CSARDYRTGDDEQYF
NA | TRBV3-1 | CASSPQRPGGSYEQYF
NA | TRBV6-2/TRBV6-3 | CASSRGTRPGNQPQHF